This is a list of T cell receptor beta chains from one sample in a study of beta chain features in type 1 diabetes. Using immunoSEQ multiplex PCR, the repertoire was profiled, and TCRdb retains in-frame clones only, with some absent. This repertoire shows under 400,000 clones, about 18% found once; its top ten account for 0.044%. Sequences were obtained from naive CD4+ T cells from blood. Source of these receptors: a young woman in good health. The CDR3 runs from the conserved cysteine through the conserved F or W. D genes are given only for firm matches. Size is omitted from some rows. Given values are once, few, many or a class for expanded clones.

few	TRBD1	TRBV9	TRBJ2-2	CASSVGAGQGTGELFF	TGTGCCAGCAGCGTAGGAGCGGGACAGGGGACCGGGGAGCTGTTTTTT
few	TRBD2	TRBV6-1	TRBJ2-7	CASSASGGADEQYF	TGTGCCAGCAGTGCCAGCGGGGGGGCCGACGAGCAGTACTTC
-	-	TRBV5-1	TRBJ2-7	CASSIGATYEQYF	TGCGCCAGCAGCATCGGAGCTACCTACGAGCAGTACTTC
-	TRBD1	TRBV6-5	TRBJ2-3	CASSYSGQGLNTQYF	TGTGCCAGCAGTTACTCAGGACAGGGTTTGAATACGCAGTATTTT
few	-	TRBV29-1	TRBJ1-1	CSVETGNTEAFF	TGCAGCGTTGAAACCGGGAACACTGAAGCTTTCTTT
few	TRBD2	TRBV14	TRBJ2-1	CASSLVGLAGVNEQFF	TGTGCCAGCAGCCTCGTCGGACTAGCGGGAGTCAATGAGCAGTTCTTC
few	-	TRBV7-2	TRBJ2-2	CASSPTSTGTLTGELFF	TGTGCCAGCAGCCCCACGTCGACAGGAACTCTCACCGGGGAGCTGTTTTTT
few	TRBD1	TRBV30	TRBJ1-1	CAWSGLDRRDTEAFF	TGTGCCTGGAGCGGGCTGGACAGGAGGGACACTGAAGCTTTCTTT
-	TRBD1	TRBV14	TRBJ1-6	CASSPLTGVNSPLHF	TGTGCCAGCAGCCCACTGACAGGGGTTAATTCACCCCTCCACTTT
few	-	TRBV30	TRBJ2-1	CASKRASPLEQFF	TGTGCCTCGAAACGGGCTAGCCCATTGGAGCAGTTCTTC
-	-	TRBV2	TRBJ2-2	CASSLAEGGELFF	TGTGCCAGCTCCCTGGCTGAGGGCGGGGAGCTGTTTTTT
-	-	TRBV19	TRBJ2-5	CASSSAPQETQYF	TGTGCCAGTTCTAGCGCCCCCCAAGAGACCCAGTACTTC
-	-	TRBV10-3	TRBJ1-6	CAISKGDSPLHF	TGTGCCATCAGTAAGGGGGATTCACCCCTCCACTTT
-	TRBD2	TRBV5-1	TRBJ2-1	CASSLSPSGEGEQFF	TGCGCCAGCAGCTTGTCCCCTAGCGGGGAGGGTGAGCAGTTCTTC
-	-	TRBV30	TRBJ1-1	CAWSVPDSEAFF	TGTGCCTGGAGTGTACCGGACAGCGAAGCTTTCTTT
-	-	TRBV9	TRBJ2-5	CASSVGPGGSRAKTQYF	TGTGCCAGCAGCGTAGGGCCAGGGGGGTCGAGGGCGAAGACCCAGTACTTC
-	-	TRBV5-1	TRBJ2-6	CASSQDSGANVLTF	TGCGCCAGCAGCCAGGACTCTGGGGCCAACGTCCTGACTTTC
few	-	TRBV6-1	TRBJ2-2	CASSLTRTDGELFF	TGTGCCAGCAGTTTGACTAGGACCGACGGGGAGCTGTTTTTT
few	TRBD1	TRBV18	TRBJ2-3	CASSAGQGARDTQYF	TGTGCCAGCTCAGCGGGACAGGGGGCTAGAGATACGCAGTATTTT
few	TRBD2	TRBV7-9	TRBJ2-1	CASRPTSGGADEQFF	TGTGCCAGCAGGCCGACTAGCGGGGGGGCAGATGAGCAGTTCTTC
few	-	TRBV19	TRBJ1-5	CASSIANSGQPQHF	TGTGCCAGTAGTATAGCCAACTCGGGTCAGCCCCAGCATTTT
-	TRBD1	TRBV5-1	TRBJ2-5	CASSVTGVWETQYF	TGCGCCAGCAGCGTAACAGGGGTGTGGGAGACCCAGTACTTC
-	-	TRBV29-1	TRBJ1-1	CSVQGQTNTEAFF	TGCAGCGTACAGGGACAAACTAACACTGAAGCTTTCTTT
-	-	TRBV5-4	TRBJ2-1	CASSLGGVSYNEQFF	TGTGCCAGCAGCTTGGGGGGGGTCTCCTACAATGAGCAGTTCTTC
-	-	TRBV25-1	TRBJ2-7	CASRARGPDEQYF	TGTGCCAGCAGAGCTCGGGGTCCGGACGAGCAGTACTTC
once	-	TRBV5-1	TRBJ2-2	CASNAGSTGELFF	TGCGCCAGCAATGCGGGCTCCACCGGGGAGCTGTTTTTT
few	TRBD1	TRBV4-1	TRBJ1-5	CASSQRGTADGNQPQHF	TGCGCCAGCAGCCAACGGGGGACAGCGGACGGCAATCAGCCCCAGCATTTT
-	-	TRBV19	TRBJ2-7	CASSIDRTYEQYF	TGTGCCAGTAGTATCGACAGAACCTACGAGCAGTACTTC
few	TRBD1	TRBV5-1	TRBJ1-3	CASSPGTEGNTIYF	TGCGCCAGCAGTCCCGGGACAGAAGGAAACACCATATATTTT
-	-	TRBV7-2	TRBJ1-3	CASSLGLHSGNTIYF	TGTGCCAGCAGCCTGGGACTTCACTCTGGAAACACCATATATTTT
-	TRBD2	TRBV29-1	TRBJ2-1	CSAPGLAGGSEQFF	TGCAGCGCCCCGGGACTAGCGGGAGGGAGTGAGCAGTTCTTC
-	-	TRBV7-9	TRBJ1-1	CASSLTTENTEAFF	TGTGCCAGCAGCTTAACGACAGAGAACACTGAAGCTTTCTTT
few	TRBD1	TRBV6-5	TRBJ2-1	CASSPGQGRGEQFF	TGTGCCAGCAGTCCCGGACAGGGGAGGGGTGAGCAGTTCTTC
few	TRBD1	TRBV30	TRBJ1-6	CAWSDGQGVNSPLHF	TGTGCCTGGAGCGACGGACAGGGGGTTAATTCACCCCTCCACTTT
-	-	TRBV18	TRBJ1-1	CASSPDNEAFF	TGTGCCAGCTCACCCGACAATGAAGCTTTCTTT
-	-	TRBV7-9	TRBJ1-4	CASSFGGTTNEKLFF	TGTGCCAGCAGCTTCGGAGGGACAACTAATGAAAAACTGTTTTTT
-	TRBD2	TRBV5-4	TRBJ2-1	CASSLDSGPYNEQFF	TGTGCCAGCAGCCTAGATAGCGGGCCGTACAATGAGCAGTTCTTC
-	-	TRBV5-1	TRBJ2-2	CASERPSYTGELFF	TGCGCCAGTGAGCGGCCGTCGTACACCGGGGAGCTGTTTTTT
once	-	TRBV5-4	TRBJ2-2	CASTQGSTVTGELFF	TGTGCCAGCACCCAGGGATCGACGGTCACCGGGGAGCTGTTTTTT
few	-	TRBV5-6	TRBJ2-2	CASSLGELNTGELFF	TGTGCCAGCAGCTTGGGGGAGTTGAACACCGGGGAGCTGTTTTTT
-	TRBD2	TRBV30	TRBJ2-7	CAWSRGTSGEQYF	TGTGCCTGGAGTCGCGGGACTAGCGGCGAGCAGTACTTC
few	-	TRBV30	TRBJ2-4	CAWSVRGAKNIQYF	TGTGCCTGGAGTGTACGGGGAGCCAAAAACATTCAGTACTTC
-	-	TRBV30	TRBJ2-2	CAWAGEIGELFF	TGTGCCTGGGCAGGGGAGATCGGGGAGCTGTTTTTT
-	-	TRBV7-2	TRBJ2-1	CASSLVGYEQFF	TGTGCCAGCAGCTTAGTCGGTTATGAGCAGTTCTTC
-	TRBD1	TRBV5-1	TRBJ1-6	CASSWGTGGNSPLHF	TGCGCCAGCAGCTGGGGGACAGGAGGGAATTCACCCCTCCACTTT
-	-	TRBV2	TRBJ1-5	CASGRPDSNQPQHF	TGTGCCAGCGGGAGGCCAGATAGCAATCAGCCCCAGCATTTT
few	-	TRBV30	TRBJ2-1	CACERAPYNEQFF	TGTGCCTGCGAGCGGGCTCCCTACAATGAGCAGTTCTTC
few	-	TRBV11-2	TRBJ2-7	CASSLYGVHEQYF	TGTGCCAGCAGCTTATACGGGGTCCACGAGCAGTACTTC
-	TRBD1	TRBV2	TRBJ2-7	CASSVMGQGGYEQYF	TGTGCCAGCAGTGTTATGGGACAGGGAGGCTACGAGCAGTACTTC
-	TRBD1	TRBV7-9	TRBJ2-7	CASSLGQGNEQYF	TGTGCCAGCAGCTTAGGACAGGGCAACGAGCAGTACTTC